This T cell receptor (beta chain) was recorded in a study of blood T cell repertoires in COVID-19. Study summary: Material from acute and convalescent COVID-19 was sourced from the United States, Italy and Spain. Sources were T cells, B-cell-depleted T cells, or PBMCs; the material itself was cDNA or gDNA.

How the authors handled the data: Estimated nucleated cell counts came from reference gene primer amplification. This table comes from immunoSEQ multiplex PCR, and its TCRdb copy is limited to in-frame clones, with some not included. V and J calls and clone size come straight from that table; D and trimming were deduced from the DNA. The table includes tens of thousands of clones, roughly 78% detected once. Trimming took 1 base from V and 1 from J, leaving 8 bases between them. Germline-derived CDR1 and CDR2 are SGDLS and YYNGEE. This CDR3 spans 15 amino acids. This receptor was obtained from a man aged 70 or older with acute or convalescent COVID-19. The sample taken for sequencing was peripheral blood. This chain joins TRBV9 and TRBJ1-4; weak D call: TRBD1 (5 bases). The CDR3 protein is CASSVWGETNEKLFF. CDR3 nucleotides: TGTGCCAGCAGCGTATGGGGGGAAACTAATGAAAAACTGTTTTTT.